A single sample gave rise to the 3 T cell receptor beta chains below, sequenced in a study of T cell repertoires in cytomegalovirus infection. No antigen has been identified for these receptors. TCRdb redid the calling of the reads with MiXCR, one entry per CDR3 protein. The profile shows some 800,000 distinct CDR3 sequences, approximately 32% of them singletons. Source: cultured CD8+ T cells from PBMCs, taken from culture after CMV antigen stimulation. The receptors here all came from a human donor in good health (CMV status not recorded). Some clones in this sample may be carry-over from other donors' samples.

The chain couples TRBV7-6 to TRBJ2-5; no firm D call. CDR1 is SGHVS and CDR2 is FNYEAQ in the germline V gene. The CDR3 spans 14 residues. V was cut by 5 bases and J by 5 bases, with 15 bases left in between. The CDR3 protein is CASSTGSRRETQYF. Here the CDR3 DNA reads TGTGCCAGCAGCACCGGATCTAGGCGGGAGACCCAGTACTTC. Filled out from reference TRBV7-6 and TRBJ2-5, the complete variable domain reads GAGVSQSPRYKVTKRGQDVALRCDPISGHVSLYWYRQALGQGPEFLTYFNYEAQQDKSGLPNDRFSAERPEGSISTLTIQRTEQRDSAMYRCASSTGSRRETQYFGPGTRLLVL.

This clonotype was found a few times. This rearrangement joins TRBV29-1 to TRBJ1-1; D is perhaps TRBD1 (6 bases). The CDR3 covers 12 residues. V was shortened by 7 bases and J by 5 bases, with 14 bases between the two germline ends. Germline CDR1 reads SQVTM; CDR2 reads ANQGSEA. CDR3 in amino acids: CSAVDRHTEAFF. The DNA for the CDR3 is TGCAGCGCCGTGGACAGACATACTGAAGCTTTCTTT.

This clonotype was observed many times. In nucleotides, the CDR3 is TGTGCCAGTAGTATGGGCCTGGGGCCTGCCACTGAAGCTTTCTTT. Protein sequence: CASSMGLGPATEAFF. The chain combines TRBV19 with TRBJ1-1, with D maybe TRBD1 (5 bases). Trimming left V 3 bases short and J 4 bases short, with 15 bases between. CDR1 LNHDA and CDR2 SQIVND come from the germline V gene (reference sequence). CDR3 length equals 15 residues.